One and the same sample provided the 17 T cell receptor beta chains below, sequenced in a study of human T cells and chemical hapten exposure. Documented time point: patch test 1, 2 weeks after DPC sensitization. Described treatment: therapeutic diphenylcyclopropenone sensitization with weekly scalp DPC. TCRdb used MiXCR to reprocess the RACE reads, holding one entry per CDR3 protein. Here the sample spans approximately 82,000 distinct CDR3 sequences, roughly 12% being singletons. The sample was whole blood, taken in connection with sensitization to the hapten diphenylcyclopropenone (DPC). These receptors were obtained from a woman aged 55 to 70 with alopecia areata. Some clones in this sample may be carry-over from other donors' samples.

This clonotype was counted ten times or more. The chain is built from TRBV20-1 and TRBJ2-5; no firm D call. The CDR3 spans 11 residues. The V gene lost 3 bases and the J gene lost 7 bases, with 9 bases spanning the gap. CDR1 and CDR2 (germline): DFQATT, SNEGSKA (reference sequence). CDR3 sequence reads: CSASRRGTQYF. DNA of the CDR3: TGCAGTGCTAGCAGGAGAGGGACCCAGTACTTC.

In this sample, this clonotype turned up a few times. The chain links TRBV9 to TRBJ2-5, with 10 bases identical to TRBD2. There are 18 residues in the CDR3. Germline assignment: CDR1 SGDLS and CDR2 YYNGEE. Unmatched junction bases numbered 12, after V lost 0 bases and J lost 4 bases. CDR3 nucleotides: TGTGCCAGCAGCGTAGGAGGGCAAGCGGGGGGGGCCGGAGAGACCCAGTACTTC. The encoded protein is CASSVGGQAGGAGETQYF.

This clonotype has a count of ten or more. The CDR3: CASSQVVREKHRSYGYTF. The CDR3 DNA reads TGCGCCAGCAGCCAAGTAGTGAGGGAGAAACATAGAAGCTATGGCTACACCTTC. This chain joins TRBV4-1 and TRBJ1-2; D unresolved. V lost 1 base, J lost 4 bases, and 22 bases lay in between. CDR3 size: 18 residues. Germline assignment: CDR1 MGHRA and CDR2 YSYEKL.

J is TRBJ1-1 and V is TRBV10-1; 7 nucleotides agree with TRBD1. Germline values: CDR1 WNHNN, CDR2 SYGVQD (reference sequence). Trimming removed 11 bases from V and 5 bases from J; junction bases left unmatched: 11. The CDR3 spans 13 residues. CDR3 coding DNA: TGCGCCGTCCGACAGGGAAGAGAAACTGAAGCTTTCTTT. Translation gives CAVRQGRETEAFF.

This clonotype was seen a few times. The CDR3 DNA is TGTGCCAGCAGCCCCGGCGGGCTAGCGGAACCCGAGCAGTACTTC. Amino acid sequence: CASSPGGLAEPEQYF. The V call is TRBV7-6, the J call TRBJ2-7; 7 bases line up with TRBD2. J was trimmed by 6 bases and V by 5 bases; bases with no gene match: 13. Looked up from germline, CDR1 is SGHVS and CDR2 is FNYEAQ. This CDR3 has 15 residues.

This clonotype was seen more than once but under ten times. The chain carries TRBV19 and TRBJ1-5; no clear D. This CDR3 has 15 amino acids. V dropped 8 bases and J dropped 2 bases, with 16 bases sitting between them. Germline-derived CDR1 and CDR2 are LNHDA and SQIVND (reference sequence). The CDR3 loop reads CASSRTSSGNQPQHF. CDR3 in DNA: TGTGCCAGTTCACGAACTTCGTCAGGCAATCAGCCCCAGCATTTT. The full variable domain, in which reference TRBV19 and TRBJ1-5 provide the parts outside the CDR3, is DGGITQSPKYLFRKEGQNVTLSCEQNLNHDAMYWYRQDPGQGLRLIYYSQIVNDFQKGDIAEGYSVSREKKESFPLTVTSAQKNPTAFYLCASSRTSSGNQPQHFGDGTRLSIL.

This chain joins TRBV9 and TRBJ2-7; D remains unclear. CDR1 and CDR2 (germline): SGDLS, YYNGEE. This CDR3 region has 13 residues. V dropped 0 bases and J dropped 6 bases, with 10 bases sitting between them. In DNA form, the CDR3 reads TGTGCCAGCAGCGTAGCTATCGGGTCCGAGCAGTACTTC. Its protein is CASSVAIGSEQYF.

This rearrangement joins TRBV12-5 to TRBJ1-2, with 8 bases matching TRBD1. Trimming cost V 6 bases and J 5 bases; bases outside gene matches: 5. The CDR3 is 13 amino acids. Germline CDR1 reads LGHNT; CDR2 reads FRNRAP. CDR3 sequence reads: CASGIGTGYGYTF. CDR3 bases: TGTGCTAGTGGCATCGGGACAGGATATGGCTACACCTTC.

This clonotype was seen a handful of times. The chain joins TRBV3-1 to TRBJ1-1; D is unclear. Trimming stripped 1 base from V and 8 bases from J, with 11 bases between. The CDR3 consists of 13 residues. Germline V gives CDR1 LGHDT, CDR2 YNNKEL (reference sequence). The DNA of the CDR3 is TGTGCCAGCAGCCAAGTGGCAGAACGAGAAGCTTTCTTT. Encoded protein: CASSQVAEREAFF. The full variable domain, rest sourced from reference TRBV3-1 and TRBJ1-1, is DTAVSQTPKYLVTQMGNDKSIKCEQNLGHDTMYWYKQDSKKFLKIMFSYNNKELIINETVPNRFSPKSPDKAHLNLHINSLELGDSAVYFCASSQVAEREAFFGQGTRLTVV.

This clonotype has a handful of counts. The V gene is TRBV5-1, the J gene TRBJ2-5; 9 nucleotides match TRBD2. V was pared by 3 bases and J by 4 bases, with 7 bases of the junction left unmatched. CDR1 and CDR2 from the germline V gene are SGHRS and YFSETQ. The CDR3 loop spans 15 amino acids. In nucleotides, the CDR3 is TGCGCCAGCAGCTCCACCGGGACTAGCCGAGAGACCCAGTACTTC. This codes for CASSSTGTSRETQYF.

This clonotype was counted only a few times. The chain recombines TRBV9 with TRBJ2-1; D might be TRBD2 (7 bases). With 2 bases removed from V and 6 bases from J, the gap between germline ends came to 12 bases. The CDR3 loop spans 14 amino acids. Germline CDR1 SGDLS, CDR2 YYNGEE. CDR3 sequence reads: CASSVDAGANEQFF. Written as DNA, the CDR3 is TGTGCCAGCAGCGTCGACGCGGGGGCCAATGAGCAGTTCTTC.

V and J are TRBV18 and TRBJ2-7, with a possible D match to TRBD2 (6 bases). Germline lookup yields CDR1 KGHSH and CDR2 LQKENI. The CDR3 runs 13 residues. The V and J ends lost 2 bases and 7 bases respectively, with 12 bases between them. In nucleotides, the CDR3 is TGTGCCAGCTCACCAGCGGGGTACGGAGAGCAGTACTTC. This encodes CASSPAGYGEQYF. Drawing the rest from reference TRBV18 and TRBJ2-7, the complete variable domain is NAGVMQNPRHLVRRRGQEARLRCSPMKGHSHVYWYRQLPEEGLKFMVYLQKENIIDESGMPKERFSAEFPKEGPSILRIQQVVRGDSAAYFCASSPAGYGEQYFGPGTRLTVT.

This clonotype was seen more than once but under ten times. This chain uses TRBV30 with TRBJ1-1; D is unclear. Germline V gene sequence: CDR1 GTSNPN, CDR2 SVGIG (reference sequence). The CDR3 totals 11 residues. V was clipped by 0 bases and J by 3 bases, with 2 bases between them. This chain's CDR3 is CAWSVYTEAFF. In DNA, the CDR3 is TGTGCCTGGAGTGTATACACTGAAGCTTTCTTT.

V and J are TRBV7-2 and TRBJ2-3; D remains ambiguous. V lost 0 bases to trimming and J lost 4 bases, with 11 bases between them. Germline-derived CDR1 and CDR2 are SGHTA and FQGNSA. The CDR3 totals 15 residues. The CDR3 DNA reads as TGTGCCAGCAGCTTAGCGGACGGAATCCCAGATACGCAGTATTTT. As protein: CASSLADGIPDTQYF.

This clonotype was counted at least ten times. The gene calls are TRBV6-5 and TRBJ2-1, with TRBD1 matching 8 bases. Germline V gene lookup returns CDR1 MNHEY and CDR2 SVGAGI. V gave up 6 bases and J gave up 9 bases; unmatched junction bases: 19. The CDR3 extends over 17 amino acids. CDR3 DNA: TGTGCCAGCAGCAACTACGGGGTCCTGGACAGGGCCGGTGAGCAGTTCTTC. Protein: CASSNYGVLDRAGEQFF.

At least ten counts were recorded for this clonotype. This sequence joins TRBV5-1 and TRBJ1-1; D is perhaps TRBD1 (6 bases). Trimming took 4 bases from V and 4 from J, leaving 14 bases between them. From germline, CDR1 is SGHRS and CDR2 YFSETQ. The CDR3 has 14 amino acids. In nucleotides, the CDR3 is TGCGCCAGCAGCCGGGGGGCACCGGGCACTGAAGCTTTCTTT. Protein: CASSRGAPGTEAFF.

The chain carries TRBV7-9 and TRBJ2-2; D is unclear. Germline loops: CDR1 SEHNR, CDR2 FQNEAQ (reference sequence). The CDR3 has 12 residues. V was trimmed by 3 bases and J by 3 bases, leaving 2 bases between them. CDR3 region: CASSFHTGELFF. The CDR3 nucleotides are TGTGCCAGCAGCTTCCACACCGGGGAGCTGTTTTTT. The entire variable domain, with the rest obtained from reference TRBV7-9 and TRBJ2-2, is as follows: DTGVSQNPRHKITKRGQNVTFRCDPISEHNRLYWYRQTLGQGPEFLTYFQNEAQLEKSRLLSDRFSAERPKGSFSTLEIQRTEQGDSAMYLCASSFHTGELFFGEGSRLTVL.